Shown below are 23 T cell receptor beta chains from a single sample sequenced in a study of blood T cell repertoires in COVID-19. Generated by immunoSEQ multiplex PCR, the TCRdb table keeps only in-frame clones and is missing some. The sample lists under 300,000 clones, around four fifths occurring once. Sequencing was done on a sample of peripheral blood. The receptors originated from a man aged 55 to 69 who had recovered from COVID-19.

As DNA, the CDR3 is TGTGCCAGCAGTCTACAACAGGGGGCGGGGCAGCCCCAGCATTTT. Translation gives CASSLQQGAGQPQHF. This chain connects TRBV6-5 to TRBJ1-5, with TRBD1 matching 9 bases. J lost 7 bases, V lost 5 bases, and 9 bases had no gene match. Germline assignment: CDR1 MNHEY and CDR2 SVGAGI. The CDR3 covers 15 residues.

The chain recombines TRBV5-5 with TRBJ1-1, with no clear D. This CDR3 contains 13 residues. Germline V lookup: CDR1 SGHKS, CDR2 YYEKEE (reference sequence). Deletions cut 4 bases from V and 1 base from J, with 8 bases between. The CDR3 coding sequence is TGTGCCAGCAGCCGTACAACGAACACTGAAGCTTTCTTT. This codes for CASSRTTNTEAFF.

The V call is TRBV10-3, the J call TRBJ2-7; 10 nucleotides line up with TRBD2. This CDR3 region has 16 residues. Trimming removed 5 bases from V and 2 bases from J; junction bases left unmatched: 9. Germline V gene lookup returns CDR1 ENHRY and CDR2 SYGVKD. CDR3 nucleotide sequence: TGTGCCATCAGTAACCCGGGACTAGCGAGTACCTACGAGCAGTACTTC. Its protein product is CAISNPGLASTYEQYF.

This clone appeared once. The chain employs TRBV21-1 and TRBJ2-1; TRBD2 was called by the table and not checked on the DNA. TRBV21-1 has pseudogene status. The CDR3 loop spans 18 amino acids. In DNA form, the CDR3 reads TGTGCCAGCAGCCAAAACCCTAGCGGGAGGGCCCCCTACAATGAGCAGTTCTTC. Amino acid sequence: CASSQNPSGRAPYNEQFF.

In the case of this clone: The same CDR3 can be traced to other DNA sequences in this sample. J is TRBJ1-2 and V is TRBV18; 8 bases are shared with TRBD1. The CDR3 totals 13 residues. CDR1 and CDR2 from the germline V gene are KGHSH and LQKENI. V was clipped by 3 bases and J by 4 bases; unmatched bases: 1. The CDR3 bases are TGTGCCAGCTCACCCGGACAGGGCTATGGCTACACCTTC. It yields the protein CASSPGQGYGYTF.

V and J are TRBV30 and TRBJ1-5; 11 bases match TRBD1. CDR1 GTSNPN and CDR2 SVGIG come from the germline V gene (reference sequence). V shed 1 base and J 5 bases; nucleotides not matched to a gene: 4. The CDR3 runs to 15 residues. CDR3 residues: CAWSGTGGWDQPQHF. CDR3 DNA: TGTGCCTGGAGTGGGACAGGGGGCTGGGATCAGCCCCAGCATTTT. Using reference TRBV30 and TRBJ1-5 for the parts outside the CDR3, the full variable domain is SQTIHQWPATLVQPVGSPLSLECTVEGTSNPNLYWYRQAAGRGLQLLFYSVGIGQISSEVPQNLSASRPQDRQFILSSKKLLLSDSGFYLCAWSGTGGWDQPQHFGDGTRLSIL.

V is TRBV19 and J is TRBJ2-6, with 9 bases matching TRBD1. CDR3 length: 17 amino acids. Germline CDR1 and CDR2: LNHDA and SQIVND (reference sequence). The J segment lost 2 bases and the V segment lost 1 base, leaving 3 bases of the junction unmatched. CDR3 coding DNA: TGTGCCAGTAGTATAGCCGGACAGGGGACTGGGGCCAACGTCCTGACTTTC. Its translation is CASSIAGQGTGANVLTF.

V gene TRBV5-8 combines with J gene TRBJ1-5, with 10 bases matching TRBD1. V lost 0 bases, J lost 4 bases, and 4 bases stayed unmatched. The CDR3 extends over 16 amino acids. Germline CDR1 and CDR2: SGHTS and YDEGEE. The CDR3 loop is CASSLGWTGGNQPQHF. CDR3 sequence (DNA): TGTGCCAGCAGCTTGGGGTGGACAGGGGGGAATCAGCCCCAGCATTTT.

This chain joins TRBV5-4 and TRBJ1-2; the D gene is possibly TRBD1 (6 bases). CDR1 and CDR2 (germline): SGHNT, YYREEE (reference sequence). The germline V and J ends were trimmed by 4 bases and 2 bases, with 21 bases remaining between them. The CDR3 is 17 residues long. In DNA, the CDR3 is TGTGCCAGCAGCCCTGGCCCGGTCCCAGGACAGAACTATGGCTACACCTTC. It translates to CASSPGPVPGQNYGYTF.

The V gene is TRBV15, the J gene TRBJ1-3, with D possibly being TRBD1 (5 bases). Germline assignment: CDR1 LNHNV and CDR2 YYDKDF (reference sequence). The V end lost 3 bases, the J end lost 0 bases, and 9 bases lay between the germline ends. The CDR3 has 15 amino acids. As DNA, the CDR3 is TGTGCCACCAGCAGGACAGTGAGCTCTGGAAACACCATATATTTT. Translation gives CATSRTVSSGNTIYF.

The chain recombines TRBV2 with TRBJ1-2; D gene uncertain. The V gene lost 4 bases and the J gene lost 7 bases, with 7 bases spanning the gap. CDR1 is SNHLY, CDR2 FYNNEI, per germline. The CDR3 has 11 residues. CDR3: CASSVTTGYTF. CDR3 bases: TGTGCCAGCAGTGTTACAACTGGCTACACCTTC.

The chain carries TRBV3-1 (or the pseudogene TRBV3-2) and TRBJ2-1, with 8 bases identical to TRBD1. V shed 6 bases, J shed 5 bases, and the junction held 6 bases outside the gene matches. Germline V gives CDR1 LGHDT, CDR2 YNNKEL (reference sequence). There are 14 residues in the CDR3. The CDR3 is CASRTWGQDNEQFF. In nucleotides, the CDR3 is TGTGCCAGCAGGACCTGGGGACAGGACAATGAGCAGTTCTTC.

The chain links TRBV29-1 to TRBJ1-2, with D unclear. The CDR3 spans 12 residues. CDR1 and CDR2 from the germline V gene are SQVTM and ANQGSEA. V was cut by 4 bases and J by 2 bases, with 8 bases left in between. CDR3 sequence (DNA): TGCAGCGTTGTACAGCTGAACTATGGCTACACCTTC. Translated, it gives CSVVQLNYGYTF.

V gene TRBV7-9 combines with J gene TRBJ2-1, with 7 bases matching TRBD1. The CDR3 has 13 residues. Germline lookup yields CDR1 SEHNR and CDR2 FQNEAQ (reference sequence). Unmatched junction bases numbered 7, after V lost 4 bases and J lost 10 bases. The CDR3 DNA reads as TGTGCCAGCAGCTCGGACAGGCTCAACGAGCAGTTCTTC. Translated, it gives CASSSDRLNEQFF.

The CDR3 protein is CASSLDGASSTEAFF. As DNA, the CDR3 is TGTGCCAGCTCACTCGATGGGGCGTCTTCCACTGAAGCTTTCTTT. The chain recombines TRBV18 with TRBJ1-1, with a weak D call TRBD1 (5 bases). Germline assignment: CDR1 KGHSH and CDR2 LQKENI. V dropped 4 bases and J dropped 4 bases, with 16 bases sitting between them. The CDR3 has 15 residues.

The chain has TRBV11-3 and TRBJ2-1; the match to TRBD2 covers 9 bases. The length of the CDR3 is 15 residues. The germline V gene has CDR1 SGHNT and CDR2 YENEEA. V gave up 2 bases and J gave up 4 bases; unmatched junction bases: 3. CDR3 in amino acids: CASSLSLAGYNEQFF. The CDR3 DNA is TGTGCCAGCAGCTTATCCCTAGCGGGATACAATGAGCAGTTCTTC.

There are a few counts of this clone. The CDR3 protein is CASSSTGGNSPLHF. DNA for the CDR3: TGTGCCAGTAGTTCGACAGGGGGTAATTCACCCCTCCACTTT. J is TRBJ1-6 and V is TRBV19, with 9 bases lining up with TRBD1. The CDR3 runs to 14 residues. V lost 5 bases and J lost 6; bases outside the gene matches: 2. Germline CDR1 and CDR2: LNHDA and SQIVND (reference sequence).

The gene calls are TRBV9 and TRBJ2-2, with 9 positions matching TRBD2. The CDR3 runs 15 residues. Unmatched junction bases numbered 3, after V lost 0 bases and J lost 6 bases. The germline gives CDR1 SGDLS, CDR2 YYNGEE. The CDR3 loop reads CASSVGGRAAGELFF. For the CDR3, the DNA is TGTGCCAGCAGCGTAGGCGGGAGGGCCGCCGGGGAGCTGTTTTTT.

V and J are TRBV7-6 and TRBJ1-1; D gene ambiguous. Trimming removed 0 bases from V and 2 bases from J, with 10 bases in between. The CDR3 covers 15 residues. Germline V gene sequence: CDR1 SGHVS, CDR2 FNYEAQ. DNA of the CDR3: TGTGCCAGCAGCTTAGCCCTAGGGAGAAACACTGAAGCTTTCTTT. Its protein product is CASSLALGRNTEAFF.

This chain uses TRBV4-2 with TRBJ2-7, with TRBD1 identical over 9 bases. The germline gives CDR1 LGHNA, CDR2 YNFKEQ. Unmatched junction bases numbered 8, after V lost 1 base and J lost 1 base. The CDR3 totals 17 residues. Written as DNA, the CDR3 is TGTGCCAGCAGCCAAGCCCTGGGACAGGGACGGTCCTACGAGCAGTACTTC. It specifies CASSQALGQGRSYEQYF.

The count of this clone is one. The chain carries TRBV24-1 and TRBJ2-6; 8 bases map to TRBD1. With 1 base clipped from V and 2 bases from J, the junction kept 9 bases outside the gene matches. The CDR3 consists of 19 residues. Per germline, CDR1 KGHDR and CDR2 SFDVKD. This CDR3 reads CATSDFFSGQGAGANVLTF. The CDR3 nucleotides read TGTGCCACCAGTGATTTTTTCTCCGGACAGGGCGCTGGGGCCAACGTCCTGACTTTC.

This chain connects TRBV6-1 to TRBJ2-5; TRBD1 might be the D (5 bases). CDR3 length equals 13 residues. V dropped 2 bases and J dropped 5 bases, with 9 bases sitting between them. Germline lookup yields CDR1 MNHNS and CDR2 SASEGT. The CDR3 spells CASSESGFETQYF. As DNA, the CDR3 is TGTGCCAGCAGTGAATCAGGGTTTGAGACCCAGTACTTC.

The V call is TRBV2, the J call TRBJ2-3; TRBD1 is a possible D gene (6 bases). Trimming removed 6 bases from V and 4 bases from J, with 14 bases in between. The CDR3 contains 14 residues. Looked up from germline, CDR1 is SNHLY and CDR2 is FYNNEI. The CDR3 is CASSPQGGSDTQYF. As DNA, the CDR3 is TGTGCCAGCAGCCCACAGGGTGGCTCAGATACGCAGTATTTT.